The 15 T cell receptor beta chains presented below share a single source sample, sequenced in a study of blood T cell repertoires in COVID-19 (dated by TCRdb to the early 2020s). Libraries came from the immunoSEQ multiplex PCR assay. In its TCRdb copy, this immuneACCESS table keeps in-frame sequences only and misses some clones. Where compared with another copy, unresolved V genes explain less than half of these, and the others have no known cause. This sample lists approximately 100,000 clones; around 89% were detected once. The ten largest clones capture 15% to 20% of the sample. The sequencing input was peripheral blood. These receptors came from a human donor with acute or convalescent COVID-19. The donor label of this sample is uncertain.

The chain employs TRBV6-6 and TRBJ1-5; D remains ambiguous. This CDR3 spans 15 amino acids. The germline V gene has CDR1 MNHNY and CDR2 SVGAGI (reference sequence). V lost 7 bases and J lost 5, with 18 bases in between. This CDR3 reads CASTPGWLRDQPQHF. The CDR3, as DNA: TGTGCCAGCACCCCCGGGTGGCTCCGCGATCAGCCCCAGCATTTT.

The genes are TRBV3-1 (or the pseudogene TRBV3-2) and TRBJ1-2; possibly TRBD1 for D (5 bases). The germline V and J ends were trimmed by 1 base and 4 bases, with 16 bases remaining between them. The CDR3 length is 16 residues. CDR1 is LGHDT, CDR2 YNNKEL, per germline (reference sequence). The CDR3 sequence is CASSQALAWGGYGYTF. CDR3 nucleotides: TGTGCCAGCAGCCAAGCTTTAGCGTGGGGGGGCTATGGCTACACCTTC.

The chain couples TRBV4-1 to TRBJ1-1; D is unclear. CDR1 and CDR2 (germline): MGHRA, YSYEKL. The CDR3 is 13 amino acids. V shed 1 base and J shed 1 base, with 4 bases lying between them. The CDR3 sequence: CASSQGRNTEAFF. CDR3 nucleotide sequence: TGCGCCAGCAGCCAAGGGAGGAACACTGAAGCTTTCTTT.

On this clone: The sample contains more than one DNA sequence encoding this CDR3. CDR3 in amino acids: CASSQDLRGEQFF. CDR3 DNA sequence: TGTGCCAGCAGCCAAGACCTCCGGGGAGAGCAGTTCTTC. The genes are TRBV3-1 (or the pseudogene TRBV3-2) and TRBJ2-1, with D possibly TRBD2 on 5 matching bases. The CDR3 consists of 13 residues. V gave up 0 bases and J gave up 10 bases, with 10 bases separating them. The germline gives CDR1 LGHDT, CDR2 YNNKEL (reference sequence).

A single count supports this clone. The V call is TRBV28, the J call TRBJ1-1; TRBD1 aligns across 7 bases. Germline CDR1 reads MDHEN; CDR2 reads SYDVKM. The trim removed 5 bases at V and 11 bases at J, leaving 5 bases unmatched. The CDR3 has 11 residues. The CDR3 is CASSPRQGAFF. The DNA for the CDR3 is TGTGCCAGCAGTCCCAGACAGGGTGCTTTCTTT. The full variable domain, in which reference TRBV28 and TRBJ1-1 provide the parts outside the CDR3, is DVKVTQSSRYLVKRTGEKVFLECVQDMDHENMFWYRQDPGLGLRLIYFSYDVKMKEKGDIPEGYSVSREKKERFSLILESASTNQTSMYLCASSPRQGAFFGQGTRLTVV.

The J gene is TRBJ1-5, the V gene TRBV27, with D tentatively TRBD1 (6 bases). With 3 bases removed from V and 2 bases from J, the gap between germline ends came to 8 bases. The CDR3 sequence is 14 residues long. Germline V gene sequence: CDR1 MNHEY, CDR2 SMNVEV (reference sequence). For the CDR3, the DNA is TGTGCCAGCAGTTTTAAGGGGGGCAATCAGCCCCAGCATTTT. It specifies CASSFKGGNQPQHF.

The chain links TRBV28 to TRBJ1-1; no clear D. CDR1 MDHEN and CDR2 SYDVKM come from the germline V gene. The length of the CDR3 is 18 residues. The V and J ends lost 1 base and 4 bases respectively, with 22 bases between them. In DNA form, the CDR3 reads TGTGCCAGCAGTTTATTTGGTCTGGTCGGAGTTCGGGGCACTGAAGCTTTCTTT. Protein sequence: CASSLFGLVGVRGTEAFF.

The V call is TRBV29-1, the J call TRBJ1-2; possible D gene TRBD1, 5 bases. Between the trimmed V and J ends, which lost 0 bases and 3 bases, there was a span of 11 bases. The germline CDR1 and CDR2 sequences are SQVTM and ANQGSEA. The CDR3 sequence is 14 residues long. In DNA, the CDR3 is TGCAGCGTTGAAGATCCGACAGTGGACTATGGCTACACCTTC. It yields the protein CSVEDPTVDYGYTF.

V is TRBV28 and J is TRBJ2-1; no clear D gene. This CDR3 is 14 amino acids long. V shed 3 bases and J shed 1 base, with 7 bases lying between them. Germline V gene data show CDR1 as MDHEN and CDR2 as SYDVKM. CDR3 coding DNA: TGTGCCAGCAGTTTGTGGCTTTCCTACAATGAGCAGTTCTTC. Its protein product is CASSLWLSYNEQFF.

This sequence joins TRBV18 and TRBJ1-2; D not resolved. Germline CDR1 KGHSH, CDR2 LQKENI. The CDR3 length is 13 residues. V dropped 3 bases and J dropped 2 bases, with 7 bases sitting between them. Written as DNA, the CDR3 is TGTGCCAGCTCACCTACACAGAACTATGGCTACACCTTC. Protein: CASSPTQNYGYTF.

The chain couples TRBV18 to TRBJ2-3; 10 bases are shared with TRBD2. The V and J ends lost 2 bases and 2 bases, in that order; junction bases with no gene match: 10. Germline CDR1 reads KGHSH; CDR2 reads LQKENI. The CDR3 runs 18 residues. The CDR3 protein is CASSPVKREGSNTDTQYF. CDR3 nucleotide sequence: TGTGCCAGCTCACCAGTCAAGCGGGAGGGGTCAAACACAGATACGCAGTATTTT.

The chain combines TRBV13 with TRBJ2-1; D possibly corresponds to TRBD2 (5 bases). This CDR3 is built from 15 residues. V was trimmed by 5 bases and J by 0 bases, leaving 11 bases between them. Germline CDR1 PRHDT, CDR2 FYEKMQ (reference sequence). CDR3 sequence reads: CASSLRTGSYNEQFF. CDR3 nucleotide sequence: TGTGCCAGCAGCCTCAGGACTGGCTCCTACAATGAGCAGTTCTTC.

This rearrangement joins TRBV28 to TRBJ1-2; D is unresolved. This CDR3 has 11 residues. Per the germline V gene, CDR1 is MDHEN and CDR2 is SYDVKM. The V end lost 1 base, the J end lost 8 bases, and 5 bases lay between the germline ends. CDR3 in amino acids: CASSLSRGYTF. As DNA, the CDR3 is TGTGCCAGCAGTTTATCTAGGGGCTACACCTTC.

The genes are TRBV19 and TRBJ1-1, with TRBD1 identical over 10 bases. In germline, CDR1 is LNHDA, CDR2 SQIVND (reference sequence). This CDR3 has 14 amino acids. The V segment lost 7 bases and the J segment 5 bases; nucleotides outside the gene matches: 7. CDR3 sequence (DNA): TGTGCCAGTAAAAAGGGACAGGGGAATACTGAAGCTTTCTTT. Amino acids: CASKKGQGNTEAFF.

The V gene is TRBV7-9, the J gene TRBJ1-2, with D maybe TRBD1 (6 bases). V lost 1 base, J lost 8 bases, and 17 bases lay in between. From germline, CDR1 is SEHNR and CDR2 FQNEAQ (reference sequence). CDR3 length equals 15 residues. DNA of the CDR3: TGTGCCAGCAGCTTAGAAGTCAGGGGCGGACCGGGCTACACCTTC. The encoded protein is CASSLEVRGGPGYTF.